Listed below are T cell receptor beta chains from one sample, sequenced in a study of CD8+ T cells in alopecia areata. The data were produced by immunoSEQ multiplex PCR, yet TCRdb's version contains in-frame clones alone and is incomplete. The sample lists roughly 150,000 clones, about three fifths seen once, with around 5% in the top ten. The sample was CD4+ T cells sorted from blood. All receptors derive from a human donor in good health. CDR3s include the opening cysteine and the closing phenylalanine or tryptophan. The D gene is left open where the match is weak. Some rows have no size entry. The others give once, few or many, or a class for an expanded clone.

d_call clone_size j_call v_call cdr3_aa cdr3_nt
TRBD2 NA TRBJ2-7 TRBV5-1 CASSGRTSGEQYF TGCGCCAGCAGCGGGCGGACTAGCGGCGAGCAGTACTTC
TRBD1 NA TRBJ2-1 TRBV29-1 CSVTGAGNNEQFF TGCAGCGTAACAGGGGCTGGAAACAATGAGCAGTTCTTC
TRBD2 NA TRBJ2-1 TRBV29-1 CSASGLALNNEQFF TGCAGCGCCTCCGGACTAGCGCTAAACAATGAGCAGTTCTTC
TRBD2 NA TRBJ2-1 TRBV4-1 CASSQGGAGVANEQFF TGCGCCAGCAGCCAAGGAGGAGCGGGAGTCGCCAATGAGCAGTTCTTC
NA NA TRBJ2-1 TRBV5-1 CASRDLRADEQFF TGCGCCAGCAGAGACCTAAGAGCTGATGAGCAGTTCTTC
NA few TRBJ2-2 TRBV29-1 CSVGQKNTGELFF TGCAGCGTTGGTCAGAAGAACACCGGGGAGCTGTTTTTT
NA few TRBJ2-7 TRBV29-1 CSANFGTLYEQYF TGCAGCGCTAACTTCGGGACTTTATACGAGCAGTACTTC
TRBD2 NA TRBJ2-5 TRBV5-1 CASSLGTSGSRRETQYF TGCGCCAGCAGCTTAGGGACTAGCGGGAGCCGAAGGGAGACCCAGTACTTC
NA NA TRBJ1-1 TRBV4-1 CASSQVGRGVTEAFF TGCGCCAGCAGCCAGGTAGGCAGAGGGGTCACTGAAGCTTTCTTT
NA NA TRBJ1-5 TRBV15 CATSSVQPQHF TGTGCCACCAGCAGCGTACAGCCCCAGCATTTT
NA NA TRBJ1-2 TRBV11-2 CASSLGTGSGYTF TGTGCCAGCAGCTTAGGCACGGGGAGTGGCTACACCTTC
TRBD2 few TRBJ2-1 TRBV27 CASSPHAGTSGRNEQFF TGTGCCAGCAGTCCCCATGCCGGGACTAGCGGGAGAAATGAGCAGTTCTTC
NA NA TRBJ1-1 TRBV5-4 CASSLGQVNTEAFF TGTGCCAGCAGCTTGGGCCAGGTGAACACTGAAGCTTTCTTT
NA few TRBJ1-2 TRBV30 CAWSALSYTF TGTGCCTGGAGTGCACTTAGCTACACCTTC
TRBD1 medium-sized TRBJ2-5 TRBV19 CASRTGETQYF TGTGCCAGTAGGACAGGGGAGACCCAGTACTTC
TRBD2 few TRBJ2-1 TRBV11-2 CASSPLGQLAGIYNEQFF TGTGCCAGCAGCCCCCTCGGCCAACTAGCGGGAATATACAATGAGCAGTTCTTC
NA NA TRBJ2-1 TRBV15 CATSPSPISGSYNEQFF TGTGCCACCAGCCCGAGTCCCATCAGCGGATCCTACAATGAGCAGTTCTTC
NA NA TRBJ2-7 TRBV27 CASSLWGSYEQYF TGTGCCAGCAGTTTATGGGGTTCCTACGAGCAGTACTTC